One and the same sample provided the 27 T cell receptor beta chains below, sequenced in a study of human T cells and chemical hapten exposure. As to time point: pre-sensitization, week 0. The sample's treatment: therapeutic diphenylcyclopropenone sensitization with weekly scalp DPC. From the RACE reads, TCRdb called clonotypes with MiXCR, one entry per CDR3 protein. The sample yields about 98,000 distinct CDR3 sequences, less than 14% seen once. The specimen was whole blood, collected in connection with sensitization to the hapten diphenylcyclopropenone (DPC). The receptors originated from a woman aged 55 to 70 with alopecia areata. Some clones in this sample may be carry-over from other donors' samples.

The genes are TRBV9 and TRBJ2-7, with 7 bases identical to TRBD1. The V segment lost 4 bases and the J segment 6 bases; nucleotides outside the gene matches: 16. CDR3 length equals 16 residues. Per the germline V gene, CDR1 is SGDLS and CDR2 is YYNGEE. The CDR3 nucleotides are TGTGCCAGCAGCCCCGCTAGCCAGGGGGTTGGGAGCGAGCAGTACTTC. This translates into CASSPASQGVGSEQYF.

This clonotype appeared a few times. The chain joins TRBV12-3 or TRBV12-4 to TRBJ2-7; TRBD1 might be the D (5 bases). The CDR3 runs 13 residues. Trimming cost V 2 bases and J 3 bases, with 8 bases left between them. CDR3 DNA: TGTGCCAGCAGTTTAATGCAGGGCTACGAGCAGTACTTC. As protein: CASSLMQGYEQYF.

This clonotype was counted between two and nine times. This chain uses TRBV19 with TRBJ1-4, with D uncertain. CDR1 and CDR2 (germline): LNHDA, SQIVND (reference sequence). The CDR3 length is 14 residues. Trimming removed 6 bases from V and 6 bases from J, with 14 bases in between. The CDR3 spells CASSQRSRDEKLFF. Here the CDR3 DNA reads TGTGCCAGTAGCCAGAGGAGTAGAGATGAAAAACTGTTTTTT.

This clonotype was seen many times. CDR3 bases: TGCGCCAGCAGCTTGAACGGACAGGGGTTCTATGGCTACACCTTC. Its translation is CASSLNGQGFYGYTF. V and J are TRBV5-1 and TRBJ1-2; 9 positions match TRBD1. CDR3 length: 15 amino acids. The germline V gene encodes CDR1 SGHRS and CDR2 YFSETQ. V was pared by 1 base and J by 4 bases, with 5 bases of the junction left unmatched.

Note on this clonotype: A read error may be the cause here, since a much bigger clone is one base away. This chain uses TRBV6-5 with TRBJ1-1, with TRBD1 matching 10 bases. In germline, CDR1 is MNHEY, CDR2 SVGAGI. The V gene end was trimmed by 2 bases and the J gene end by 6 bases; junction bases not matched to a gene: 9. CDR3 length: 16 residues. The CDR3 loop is CASSYLDAGQGAEAFF. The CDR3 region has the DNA TGTGCCAGCAGTTACCTAGACGCAGGACAGGGGGCTGAAGCTTTCTTT.

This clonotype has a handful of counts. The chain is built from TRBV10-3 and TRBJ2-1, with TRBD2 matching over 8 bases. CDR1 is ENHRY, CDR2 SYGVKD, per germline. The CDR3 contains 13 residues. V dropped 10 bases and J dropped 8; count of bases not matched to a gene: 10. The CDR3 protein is CATSPGGPHEQFF. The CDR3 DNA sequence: TGTGCCACATCCCCGGGAGGGCCCCATGAGCAGTTCTTC.

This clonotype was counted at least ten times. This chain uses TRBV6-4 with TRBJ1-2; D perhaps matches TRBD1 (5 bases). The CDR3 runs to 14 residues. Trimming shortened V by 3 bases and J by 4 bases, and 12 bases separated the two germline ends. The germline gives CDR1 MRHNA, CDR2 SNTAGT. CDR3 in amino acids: CASSDDRRGYGYTF. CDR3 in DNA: TGTGCCAGCAGTGATGACAGAAGAGGCTATGGCTACACCTTC.

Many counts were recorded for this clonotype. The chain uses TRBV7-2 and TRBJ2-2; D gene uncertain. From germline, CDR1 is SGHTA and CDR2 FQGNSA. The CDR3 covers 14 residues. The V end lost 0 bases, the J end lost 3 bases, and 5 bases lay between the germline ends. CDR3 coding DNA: TGTGCCAGCAGCTTAGCGAGAGACACCGGGGAGCTGTTTTTT. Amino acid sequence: CASSLARDTGELFF.

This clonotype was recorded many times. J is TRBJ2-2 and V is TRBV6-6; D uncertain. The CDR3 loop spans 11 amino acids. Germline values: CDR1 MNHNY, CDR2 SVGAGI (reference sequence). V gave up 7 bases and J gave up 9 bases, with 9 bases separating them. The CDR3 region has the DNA TGTGCCAGCACCCAAGGGAGGGAGCTGTTTTTT. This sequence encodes CASTQGRELFF.

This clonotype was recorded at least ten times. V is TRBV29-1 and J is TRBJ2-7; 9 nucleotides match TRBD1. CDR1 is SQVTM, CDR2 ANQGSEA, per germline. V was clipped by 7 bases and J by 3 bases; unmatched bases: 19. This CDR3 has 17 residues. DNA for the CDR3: TGCAGCGCCGTTTTAACGGACAGGGGAGGATTAAGCTACGAGCAGTACTTC. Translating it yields CSAVLTDRGGLSYEQYF.

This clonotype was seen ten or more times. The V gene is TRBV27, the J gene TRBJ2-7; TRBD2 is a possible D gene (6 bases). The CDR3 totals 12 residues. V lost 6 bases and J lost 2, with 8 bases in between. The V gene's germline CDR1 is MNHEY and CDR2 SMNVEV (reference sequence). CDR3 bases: TGTGCCAGCAGGTCGGGGGCCTACGAGCAGTACTTC. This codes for CASRSGAYEQYF.

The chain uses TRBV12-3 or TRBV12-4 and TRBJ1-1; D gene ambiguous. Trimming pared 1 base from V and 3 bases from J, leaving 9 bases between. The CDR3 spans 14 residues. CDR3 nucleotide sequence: TGTGCCAGCAGTTTAGAGGGTTGGGACACTGAAGCTTTCTTT. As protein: CASSLEGWDTEAFF.

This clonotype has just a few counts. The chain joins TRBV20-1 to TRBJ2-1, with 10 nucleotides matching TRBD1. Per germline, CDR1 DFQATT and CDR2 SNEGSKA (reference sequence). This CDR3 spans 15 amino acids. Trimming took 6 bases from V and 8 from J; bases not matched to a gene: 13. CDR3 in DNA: TGCAGTGCAAGGGACAGGGGAGGATTTCGGGATGAGCAGTTCTTC. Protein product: CSARDRGGFRDEQFF.

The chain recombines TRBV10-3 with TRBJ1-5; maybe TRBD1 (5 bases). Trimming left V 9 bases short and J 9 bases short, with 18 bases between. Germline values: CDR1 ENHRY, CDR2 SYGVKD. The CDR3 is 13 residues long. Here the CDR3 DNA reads TGTGCCATAGGGGACGGAGCAGGGCCGCCCCAGCATTTT. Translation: CAIGDGAGPPQHF.

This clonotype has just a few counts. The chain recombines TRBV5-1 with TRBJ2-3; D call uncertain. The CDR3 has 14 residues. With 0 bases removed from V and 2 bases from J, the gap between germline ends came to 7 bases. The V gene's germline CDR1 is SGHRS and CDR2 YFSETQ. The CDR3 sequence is CASSLDGYTDTQYF. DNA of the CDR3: TGCGCCAGCAGCTTGGACGGATACACAGATACGCAGTATTTT. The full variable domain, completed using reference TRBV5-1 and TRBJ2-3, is KAGVTQTPRYLIKTRGQQVTLSCSPISGHRSVSWYQQTPGQGLQFLFEYFSETQRNKGNFPGRFSGRQFSNSRSEMNVSTLELGDSALYLCASSLDGYTDTQYFGPGTRLTVL.

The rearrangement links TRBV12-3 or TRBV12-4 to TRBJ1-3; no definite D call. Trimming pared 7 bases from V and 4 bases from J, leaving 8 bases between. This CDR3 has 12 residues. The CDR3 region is CASTSNGNTIYF. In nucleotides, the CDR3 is TGTGCCAGCACCTCGAACGGAAACACCATATATTTT.

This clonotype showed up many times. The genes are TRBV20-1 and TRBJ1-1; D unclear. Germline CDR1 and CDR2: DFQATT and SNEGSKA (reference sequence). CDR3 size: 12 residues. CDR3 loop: CGVGRLNTEAFF. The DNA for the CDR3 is TGCGGGGTAGGACGGTTGAACACTGAAGCTTTCTTT.

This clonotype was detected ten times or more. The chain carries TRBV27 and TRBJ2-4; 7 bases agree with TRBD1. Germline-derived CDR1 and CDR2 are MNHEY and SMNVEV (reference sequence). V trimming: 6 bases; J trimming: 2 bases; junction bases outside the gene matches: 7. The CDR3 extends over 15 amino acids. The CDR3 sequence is CASSSTGEPKNIQYF. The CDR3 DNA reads TGTGCCAGCAGCTCCACAGGGGAACCCAAAAACATTCAGTACTTC.

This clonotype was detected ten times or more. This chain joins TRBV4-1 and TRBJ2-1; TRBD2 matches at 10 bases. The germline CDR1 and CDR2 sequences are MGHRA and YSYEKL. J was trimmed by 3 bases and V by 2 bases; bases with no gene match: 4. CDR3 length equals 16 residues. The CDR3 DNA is TGCGCCAGCAGCCAAAACCCTAGCGGGGGCTACAATGAGCAGTTCTTC. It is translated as CASSQNPSGGYNEQFF.

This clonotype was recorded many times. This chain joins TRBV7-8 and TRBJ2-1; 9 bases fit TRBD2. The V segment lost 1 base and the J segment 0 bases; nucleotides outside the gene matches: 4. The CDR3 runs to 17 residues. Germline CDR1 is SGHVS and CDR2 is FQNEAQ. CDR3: CASSLVASGVSYNEQFF. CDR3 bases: TGTGCCAGCAGCTTAGTGGCTAGCGGGGTCTCCTACAATGAGCAGTTCTTC.

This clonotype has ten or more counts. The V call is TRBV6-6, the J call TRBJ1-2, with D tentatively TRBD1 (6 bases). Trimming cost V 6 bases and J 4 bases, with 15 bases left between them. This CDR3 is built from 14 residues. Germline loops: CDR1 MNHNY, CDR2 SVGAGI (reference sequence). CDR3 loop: CASSESGVGYGYTF. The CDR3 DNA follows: TGTGCCAGCAGCGAGTCAGGGGTTGGCTATGGCTACACCTTC.

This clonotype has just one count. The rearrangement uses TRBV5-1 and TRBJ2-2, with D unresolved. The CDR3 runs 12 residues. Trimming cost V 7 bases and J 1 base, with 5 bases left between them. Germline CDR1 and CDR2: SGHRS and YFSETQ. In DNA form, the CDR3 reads TGCGCCAGCGGTCTGAACACCGGGGAGCTGTTTTTT. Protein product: CASGLNTGELFF.

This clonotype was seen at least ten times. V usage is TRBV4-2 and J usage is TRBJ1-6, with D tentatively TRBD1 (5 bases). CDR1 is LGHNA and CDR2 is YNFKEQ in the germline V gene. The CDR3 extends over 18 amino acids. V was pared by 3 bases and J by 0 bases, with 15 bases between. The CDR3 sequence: CASSQPEQGSSYNSPLHF. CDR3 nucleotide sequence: TGTGCCAGCAGCCAGCCCGAGCAGGGAAGCTCCTATAATTCACCCCTCCACTTT.

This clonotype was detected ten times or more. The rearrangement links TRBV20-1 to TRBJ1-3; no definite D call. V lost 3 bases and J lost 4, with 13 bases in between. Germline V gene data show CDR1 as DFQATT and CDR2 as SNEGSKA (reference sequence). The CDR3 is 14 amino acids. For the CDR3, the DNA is TGCAGTGCTAGTTCGCTCGGGAAAGGAAACACCATATATTTT. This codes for CSASSLGKGNTIYF.

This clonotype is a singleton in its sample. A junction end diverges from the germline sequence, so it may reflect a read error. This CDR3 is CASSPDGTYGHTF. The CDR3 nucleotides read TGTGCCAGCAGTCCCGACGGGACCTATGGCCACACCTTC. This chain connects TRBV3-1 to TRBJ1-2, with D perhaps TRBD1 (5 bases). CDR3 length equals 13 residues. Germline assignment: CDR1 LGHDT and CDR2 YNNKEL (reference sequence).

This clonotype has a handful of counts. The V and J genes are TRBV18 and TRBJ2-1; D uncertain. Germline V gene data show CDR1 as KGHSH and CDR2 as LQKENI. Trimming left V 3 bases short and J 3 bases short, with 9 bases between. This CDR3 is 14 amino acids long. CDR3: CASSPTEDYNEQFF. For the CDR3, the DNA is TGTGCCAGCTCACCGACTGAAGACTACAATGAGCAGTTCTTC.

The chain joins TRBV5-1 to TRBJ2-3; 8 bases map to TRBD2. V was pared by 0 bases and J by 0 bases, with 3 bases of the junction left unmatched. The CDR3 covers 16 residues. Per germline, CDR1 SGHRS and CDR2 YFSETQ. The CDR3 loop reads CASSLELAASTDTQYF. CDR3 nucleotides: TGCGCCAGCAGCTTGGAACTAGCGGCTAGCACAGATACGCAGTATTTT.